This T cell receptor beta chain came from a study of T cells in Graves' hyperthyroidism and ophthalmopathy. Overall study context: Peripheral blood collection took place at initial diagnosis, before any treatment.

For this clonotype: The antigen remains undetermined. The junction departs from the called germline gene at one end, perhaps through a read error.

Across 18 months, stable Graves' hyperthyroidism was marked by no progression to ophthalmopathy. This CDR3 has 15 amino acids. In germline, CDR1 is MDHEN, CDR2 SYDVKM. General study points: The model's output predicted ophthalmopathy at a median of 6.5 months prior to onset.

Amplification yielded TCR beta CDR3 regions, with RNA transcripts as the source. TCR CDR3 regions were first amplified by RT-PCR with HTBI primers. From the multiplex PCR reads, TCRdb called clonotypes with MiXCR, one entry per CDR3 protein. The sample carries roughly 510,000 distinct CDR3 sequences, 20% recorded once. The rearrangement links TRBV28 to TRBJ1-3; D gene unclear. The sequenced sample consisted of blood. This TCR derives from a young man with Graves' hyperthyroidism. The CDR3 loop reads CASTTPIISGNTTYF. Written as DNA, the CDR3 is TGTGCCAGCACGACACCCATAATCTCTGGAAACACCACATATTTT.